Listed here are 4 T cell receptor beta chains from one sample, sequenced in a study of type 1 and type 2 diabetes patients. The PCR template was genomic DNA. A primer set of 30 forward and 13 reverse primers amplified the CDR3. TCRdb itself ran the multiplex PCR reads through MiXCR, one entry per CDR3 protein. The sample records under 300,000 distinct CDR3 sequences, roughly 48% being singletons. Input material: peripheral blood mononuclear cells (PBMCs). Source of these receptors: a young man with type 2 diabetes.

V usage is TRBV11-2 and J usage is TRBJ2-7, with no clear D. Trimming shortened V by 0 bases and J by 2 bases, and 11 bases separated the two germline ends. The CDR3 has 15 amino acids. CDR1 and CDR2 (germline): SGHAT, FQNNGV. This CDR3 reads CASSLEAASTYEQYF. The CDR3 bases are TGTGCCAGCAGCTTAGAAGCAGCGTCTACCTACGAGCAGTACTTC.

The chain recombines TRBV10-1 with TRBJ2-1, with D perhaps TRBD1 or TRBD2 (6 bases each). Germline CDR1 WNHNN, CDR2 SYGVQD (reference sequence). CDR3 length: 13 amino acids. V lost 1 base and J 15 bases, leaving 16 bases between the germline ends. CDR3 region: CASSEWGAAGTFF. The CDR3 bases are TGCGCCAGCAGTGAGTGGGGGGCAGCAGGGACGTTCTTC.

The chain links TRBV5-5 to TRBJ2-5; 9 bases agree with TRBD2. V shed 4 bases and J 2 bases; nucleotides not matched to a gene: 9. From germline, CDR1 is SGHKS and CDR2 YYEKEE (reference sequence). This CDR3 region has 16 residues. In nucleotides, the CDR3 is TGTGCCAGCAGCCAAGTGGCTAGCGGGACACAAGAGACCCAGTACTTC. It yields the protein CASSQVASGTQETQYF. The full variable domain, rest sourced from reference TRBV5-5 and TRBJ2-5, is DAGVTQSPTHLIKTRGQQVTLRCSPISGHKSVSWYQQVLGQGPQFIFQYYEKEERGRGNFPDRFSARQFPNYSSELNVNALLLGDSALYLCASSQVASGTQETQYFGPGTRLLVL.

A few counts support this clonotype. The chain links TRBV20-1 to TRBJ2-5, with D perhaps matching TRBD2 (6 bases). This CDR3 has 13 amino acids. CDR1 and CDR2 from the germline V gene are DFQATT and SNEGSKA (reference sequence). Trimming left V 4 bases short and J 2 bases short, with 11 bases between. The CDR3 nucleotides are TGCAGTGCTACCCTCGGGAGTCAAGAGACCCAGTACTTC. Translating it yields CSATLGSQETQYF.